These 27 T cell receptor beta chains were all obtained from the same sample, sequenced in a study of T cells in Graves' hyperthyroidism and ophthalmopathy. Authors of the study amplified TCR beta CDR3 regions from RNA transcripts. When the TCR CDR3 underwent first-round RT-PCR, the HTBI primer set was used. TCRdb re-called the multiplex PCR reads with MiXCR, one entry per CDR3 protein. The sample contains around 690,000 distinct CDR3 sequences, approximately 15% of which appear only once. The specimen was blood. The receptors derive from a man aged 50-59 years with Graves' hyperthyroidism.

This clonotype appeared once. One end of the junction fails to match germline, which may point to a read error. This sequence joins TRBV7-9 and TRBJ1-4; 9 bases fit TRBD1. The CDR3 has 16 amino acids. Germline V lookup: CDR1 SEHNR, CDR2 FQNEAQ (reference sequence). The CDR3 loop reads CARSLGLGQGNEKLFF. CDR3 coding DNA: TGTGCCCGCAGCTTAGGCTTGGGACAGGGAAATGAAAAACTGTTTTTT.

The chain has TRBV18 and TRBJ2-7, with TRBD1 matching over 9 bases. V trimming: 4 bases; J trimming: 7 bases; junction bases outside the gene matches: 11. The CDR3 contains 15 residues. CDR1 and CDR2 (germline): KGHSH, LQKENI. CDR3 amino acids: CASSQGQGPIGEQYF. CDR3 DNA: TGTGCCAGCTCACAGGGACAGGGACCTATTGGAGAGCAGTACTTC.

This clonotype has just one count. The rearrangement uses TRBV28 and TRBJ2-7; TRBD2 aligns across 10 bases. Germline V gene data show CDR1 as MDHEN and CDR2 as SYDVKM. The length of the CDR3 is 16 residues. V trimming: 4 bases; J trimming: 2 bases; junction bases outside the gene matches: 8. CDR3 DNA: TGTGCCAGCAGTTCCGGACTAGCGGATAAGACCTACGAGCAGTACTTC. Amino acid sequence: CASSSGLADKTYEQYF.

The J gene is TRBJ2-1, the V gene TRBV27, with TRBD2 identical over 9 bases. Germline V gives CDR1 MNHEY, CDR2 SMNVEV (reference sequence). The CDR3 sequence is 16 residues long. The V and J ends lost 7 bases and 2 bases, in that order; junction bases with no gene match: 9. CDR3 loop: CASTEAGGVAYNEQFF. CDR3 DNA sequence: TGTGCCAGCACCGAAGCGGGAGGCGTCGCCTACAATGAGCAGTTCTTC.

This sequence joins TRBV4-2 and TRBJ2-3; 12 bases align to TRBD2. The CDR3 has 15 amino acids. The germline V gene has CDR1 LGHNA and CDR2 YNFKEQ. The junction had 5 bases not matched to a gene; V was cut back by 3 bases and J by 7 bases. The DNA of the CDR3 is TGTGCCAGCAGCCATGGACTAGCGGGAACGAATACGCAGTATTTT. Amino acids: CASSHGLAGTNTQYF.

This clonotype came up a few times. One base away lies a much larger clone, so this may be a sequencing read error. The final CDR3 position lacks the conserved phenylalanine or tryptophan, pointing to a likely read error. CDR3 sequence (DNA): TGTGCCAGCAGCCTAGGGAGCTGGAGTGGCTACACCCTC. It codes for CASSLGSWSGYTL. This chain uses TRBV12-3 or TRBV12-4 with TRBJ1-2; D gene ambiguous. The germline V and J ends were trimmed by 6 bases and 7 bases, with 15 bases remaining between them. The CDR3 has 13 residues.

The chain recombines TRBV28 with TRBJ1-6; no clear D gene. CDR1 is MDHEN and CDR2 is SYDVKM in the germline V gene. Trimming stripped 7 bases from V and 10 bases from J, with 14 bases between. This CDR3 comprises 13 residues. CDR3 nucleotides: TGTGCCAGCACCGATCCCCGCCGATCACCCCTCCACTTT. Translating gives CASTDPRRSPLHF.

The sample holds many counts of this clonotype. The chain carries TRBV28 and TRBJ2-7; D may be TRBD2 (6 bases). The CDR3 totals 15 residues. Trimming took off 6 bases at V and 5 bases at J, with 20 bases between the two ends. Germline V gene sequence: CDR1 MDHEN, CDR2 SYDVKM. The CDR3 nucleotides are TGTGCCAGCAGCCCCCTGGGGGGACGTTTCGACGAGCAGTACTTC. It yields the protein CASSPLGGRFDEQYF.

This rearrangement joins TRBV28 to TRBJ1-4; no clear D gene. The germline V gene has CDR1 MDHEN and CDR2 SYDVKM. Trimming pared 6 bases from V and 3 bases from J, leaving 8 bases between. The CDR3 sequence is 13 residues long. DNA of the CDR3: TGTGCCAGCAGGGGCGCGTCTAATGAAAAACTGTTTTTT. Protein product: CASRGASNEKLFF.

In this sample, this clonotype turned up many times. V and J are TRBV12-3 or TRBV12-4 and TRBJ2-3; possible D gene TRBD1, 5 bases. V was shortened by 4 bases and J by 6 bases, with 14 bases between the two germline ends. The CDR3 covers 14 residues. The CDR3 here is CASSSRAGPDTQYF. The CDR3 bases are TGTGCCAGCAGTTCAAGGGCAGGGCCTGATACGCAGTATTTT.

This clonotype was seen repeatedly, ten times or more. The rearrangement links TRBV11-2 to TRBJ2-1; the match to TRBD1 covers 8 bases. Unmatched junction bases numbered 9, after V lost 8 bases and J lost 3 bases. CDR3 length: 15 amino acids. CDR1 and CDR2 (germline): SGHAT, FQNNGV. The CDR3 is CASVASGQGYNEQFF. The CDR3 DNA follows: TGTGCCAGCGTAGCCTCTGGACAGGGCTACAATGAGCAGTTCTTC.

The table lists this clonotype with many counts. The rearrangement links TRBV5-6 to TRBJ2-7; unclear D gene. The ends were cut back, 0 bases at V and 0 bases at J, with 7 bases in the middle. Germline V gene lookup returns CDR1 SGHDT and CDR2 YYEEEE. This CDR3 is 14 amino acids long. CDR3 sequence reads: CASSLGLSSYEQYF. Here the CDR3 DNA reads TGTGCCAGCAGCTTGGGACTGTCCTCCTACGAGCAGTACTTC.

This clonotype was detected ten times or more. The chain has TRBV11-2 and TRBJ2-1; 7 positions match TRBD1. Trimming at V came to 5 bases and at J to 4 bases, leaving 11 bases not matched to a gene. This CDR3 is 16 amino acids long. Germline loops: CDR1 SGHAT, CDR2 FQNNGV. The CDR3 loop reads CASSVGDSLVYNEQFF. The DNA of the CDR3 is TGTGCCAGCAGCGTCGGGGACAGTCTCGTGTACAATGAGCAGTTCTTC.

This clonotype was seen ten or more times. The V and J genes are TRBV6-2 or TRBV6-3 and TRBJ2-5; 11 positions match TRBD2. With V trimmed by 6 bases and J by 9 bases, 9 bases remained unmatched. Germline V gene lookup returns CDR1 MNHEY and CDR2 SVGEGT. The CDR3 sequence is 14 residues long. The CDR3 loop reads CASSLAGGWPAQYF. DNA of the CDR3: TGTGCCAGCAGCCTAGCGGGAGGTTGGCCGGCCCAGTACTTC.

This clonotype showed up just a few times. CDR3 loop: CASSVYTSAYEQYF. CDR3 sequence (DNA): TGTGCCAGCAGCGTCTATACCAGCGCCTACGAGCAGTACTTC. The chain links TRBV7-2 to TRBJ2-7, with no clear D. V was pared by 5 bases and J by 2 bases, with 13 bases between. The CDR3 sequence is 14 residues long. The V gene's germline CDR1 is SGHTA and CDR2 FQGNSA.

The chain joins TRBV7-3 to TRBJ2-7, with D perhaps matching TRBD2 (6 bases). V lost 2 bases to trimming and J lost 5 bases, with 13 bases between them. In germline, CDR1 is SGHTA, CDR2 FQGTGA. The CDR3 contains 14 residues. CDR3 sequence: CASSLAGSGDEQYF. CDR3 nucleotides: TGTGCCAGCAGCTTAGCCGGGAGTGGAGACGAGCAGTACTTC.

The rearrangement joins TRBV28 to TRBJ1-2; D is unresolved. Germline V CDR1 and CDR2: MDHEN, SYDVKM. CDR3 size: 14 residues. V lost 3 bases and J 3 bases, leaving 11 bases between the germline ends. The CDR3 nucleotides read TGTGCCAGCAGTTTCCTGGGCCGGTACTATGGCTACACCTTC. Its protein is CASSFLGRYYGYTF.

This clonotype was counted many times. The chain links TRBV30 to TRBJ1-1; tentatively, D is TRBD1 (6 bases). V lost 8 bases, J lost 1 base, and 14 bases lay in between. Germline CDR1 GTSNPN, CDR2 SVGIG (reference sequence). The CDR3 consists of 13 residues. The CDR3, as DNA: TGTGCCGTCCGGGACACGGAGAACACTGAAGCTTTCTTT. Translation: CAVRDTENTEAFF.

V usage is TRBV7-3 and J usage is TRBJ2-3; possibly TRBD2 for D (5 bases). Looked up from germline, CDR1 is SGHTA and CDR2 is FQGTGA. CDR3 length equals 14 residues. V lost 2 bases and J lost 6, with 12 bases in between. CDR3 residues: CASSLAGLADTQYF. The CDR3 nucleotides read TGTGCCAGCAGCTTAGCAGGACTCGCCGATACGCAGTATTTT.

CDR3 nucleotide sequence: TGTGCCACCAGATCGGGGTCTGTGAACACTGAAGCTTTCTTT. Encoded protein: CATRSGSVNTEAFF. The chain employs TRBV24-1 and TRBJ1-1; D is unresolved. Trimming removed 7 bases at V and 0 bases at J, with 11 bases between. The CDR3 covers 14 residues. From germline, CDR1 is KGHDR and CDR2 SFDVKD.

This clonotype was observed many times. J is TRBJ2-5 and V is TRBV29-1; D gene unclear. Germline assignment: CDR1 SQVTM and CDR2 ANQGSEA. The CDR3 consists of 10 residues. The V end lost 4 bases, the J end lost 7 bases, and 7 bases lay between the germline ends. The CDR3 bases are TGCAGCGTTGGATCGGCGACCCAGTACTTC. Its protein product is CSVGSATQYF.

The genes are TRBV11-2 and TRBJ2-5; TRBD2 matches 12 bases. J lost 5 bases, V lost 4 bases, and 11 bases had no gene match. The CDR3 consists of 17 residues. Germline CDR1 and CDR2: SGHAT and FQNNGV. This CDR3 is CASSSGLRLAGEETQYF. DNA for the CDR3: TGTGCCAGCAGCTCGGGACTTAGACTAGCGGGAGAGGAGACCCAGTACTTC.

This clonotype appeared a few times. This chain joins TRBV5-1 and TRBJ1-2, with D perhaps matching TRBD1 (6 bases). There are 15 residues in the CDR3. Looked up from germline, CDR1 is SGHRS and CDR2 is YFSETQ. The V end was cut by 0 bases, the J end by 0 bases, with 9 bases between. Written as DNA, the CDR3 is TGCGCCAGCAGCTTGGAAGGGGGGACTAACTATGGCTACACCTTC. It specifies CASSLEGGTNYGYTF.

This clonotype has a handful of counts. This chain links TRBV19 with TRBJ2-3, with TRBD2 identical over 9 bases. The V gene's germline CDR1 is LNHDA and CDR2 SQIVND (reference sequence). The length of the CDR3 is 15 residues. Trimming at V came to 5 bases and at J to 6 bases, leaving 9 bases not matched to a gene. In DNA form, the CDR3 reads TGTGCCAGTAGTGCGGTCGGCGGGAGGGCCGATACGCAGTATTTT. This gives the protein CASSAVGGRADTQYF.

This clonotype has at least ten counts. This chain uses TRBV28 with TRBJ1-5; D remains ambiguous. Germline V gene data show CDR1 as MDHEN and CDR2 as SYDVKM. This CDR3 region has 14 residues. V lost 4 bases to trimming and J lost 7 bases, with 14 bases between them. The CDR3 nucleotides read TGTGCCAGCAGTTCGGATCGACGGAGACAGCCCCAGCATTTT. The encoded protein is CASSSDRRRQPQHF.

The genes are TRBV4-1 and TRBJ2-5; a possible D gene is TRBD2 (6 bases). The CDR3 consists of 13 residues. Germline CDR1 and CDR2: MGHRA and YSYEKL. Deletions cut 4 bases from V and 5 bases from J, with 11 bases between. CDR3 sequence: CASSRGDRETQYF. The CDR3 nucleotides read TGCGCCAGCAGCCGGGGGGATCGGGAGACCCAGTACTTC.

There are many counts of this clonotype. The chain employs TRBV27 and TRBJ2-7; weak D call: TRBD2 (5 bases). This CDR3 has 15 amino acids. V lost 3 bases and J 0 bases, leaving 12 bases between the germline ends. Germline V lookup: CDR1 MNHEY, CDR2 SMNVEV (reference sequence). CDR3 sequence reads: CASSFWRQNSYEQYF. CDR3 nucleotides: TGTGCCAGCAGTTTCTGGAGGCAGAACTCCTACGAGCAGTACTTC.